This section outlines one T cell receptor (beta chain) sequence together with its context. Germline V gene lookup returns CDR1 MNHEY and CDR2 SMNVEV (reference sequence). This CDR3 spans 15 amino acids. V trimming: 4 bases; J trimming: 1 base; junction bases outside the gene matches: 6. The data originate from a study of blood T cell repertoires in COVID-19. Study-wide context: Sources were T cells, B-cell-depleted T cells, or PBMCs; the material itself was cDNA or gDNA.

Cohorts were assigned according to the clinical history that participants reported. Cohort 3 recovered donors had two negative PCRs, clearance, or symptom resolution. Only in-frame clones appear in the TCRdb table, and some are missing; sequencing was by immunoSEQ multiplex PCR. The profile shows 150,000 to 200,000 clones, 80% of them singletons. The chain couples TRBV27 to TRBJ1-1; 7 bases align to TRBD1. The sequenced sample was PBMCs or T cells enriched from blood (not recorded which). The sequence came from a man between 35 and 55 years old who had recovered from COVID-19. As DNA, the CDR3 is TGTGCCAGCAGTTCGATGGGACAGAGGAACACTGAAGCTTTCTTT. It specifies CASSSMGQRNTEAFF.